Shown below are 27 T cell receptor beta chains from a single sample sequenced in a study of cytomegalovirus exposure and HLA in healthy donors. Both 60 Vbeta primers and 13 Jbeta primers went into the PCR. Produced via immunoSEQ multiplex PCR; TCRdb's table is partial and in-frame only. The table shows fewer than 120,000 clones, with around 85% occurring only once. The sample taken for sequencing was PBMCs. The receptors originated from a man aged 30 to 45 in good health and CMV-seropositive.

A single count supports this clone. CDR3: CASSLSYQETQYF. The CDR3 DNA reads as TGTGCCAGCAGCTTATCGTATCAAGAGACCCAGTACTTC. The V gene is TRBV7-2, the J gene TRBJ2-5, with D unclear. The germline gives CDR1 SGHTA, CDR2 FQGNSA. This CDR3 region has 13 residues. V lost 2 bases and J 2 bases, leaving 6 bases between the germline ends.

This chain connects TRBV25-1 to TRBJ2-1; the match to TRBD1 covers 7 bases. This CDR3 has 17 amino acids. V gave up 4 bases and J gave up 2 bases; unmatched junction bases: 11. Looked up from germline, CDR1 is MGHDK and CDR2 is SYGVNS. This CDR3 is CASSGHTGAITYNEQFF. The CDR3 DNA follows: TGTGCCAGCAGTGGCCATACAGGGGCTATAACCTACAATGAGCAGTTCTTC.

This rearrangement joins TRBV6-5 to TRBJ2-3; tentative D call: TRBD1 (5 bases). The CDR3 sequence is 15 residues long. Germline V gene lookup returns CDR1 MNHEY and CDR2 SVGAGI. V was clipped by 2 bases and J by 7 bases, with 16 bases between them. The DNA for the CDR3 is TGTGCCAGCAGTTACGAAACTGACAGCCATTATACGCAGTATTTT. This translates into CASSYETDSHYTQYF.

The chain recombines TRBV5-6 with TRBJ2-5, with 7 positions matching TRBD1. J gave up 2 bases and V 3 bases, and 7 bases lay outside the gene matches. CDR1 SGHDT and CDR2 YYEEEE come from the germline V gene. This CDR3 is 15 amino acids long. This chain's CDR3 is CASSWDQGEQETQYF. DNA of the CDR3: TGTGCCAGCAGCTGGGATCAGGGGGAACAAGAGACCCAGTACTTC.

The chain is built from TRBV11-2 and TRBJ1-4, with unresolved D. The germline CDR1 and CDR2 sequences are SGHAT and FQNNGV. The CDR3 has 15 amino acids. Deletions cut 1 base from V and 5 bases from J, with 11 bases between. CDR3 amino acids: CASSLAWAVNEKLFF. The CDR3 nucleotides are TGTGCCAGCAGCTTAGCCTGGGCTGTGAATGAAAAACTGTTTTTT. The entire variable domain, with the rest obtained from reference TRBV11-2 and TRBJ1-4, is as follows: EAGVAQSPRYKIIEKRQSVAFWCNPISGHATLYWYQQILGQGPKLLIQFQNNGVVDDSQLPKDRFSAERLKGVDSTLKIQPAKLEDSAVYLCASSLAWAVNEKLFFGSGTQLSVL.

This chain joins TRBV7-8 and TRBJ2-1; TRBD2 matches 8 bases. Unmatched junction bases numbered 7, after V lost 4 bases and J lost 8 bases. The length of the CDR3 is 14 residues. Germline V gene lookup returns CDR1 SGHVS and CDR2 FQNEAQ. CDR3 nucleotide sequence: TGTGCCAGCAGCTCGCGGACTAGCAGCGATGAGCAGTTCTTC. This gives the protein CASSSRTSSDEQFF. Full variable domain (missing parts from reference TRBV7-8 and TRBJ2-1): GAGVSQSPRYKVAKRGQDVALRCDPISGHVSLFWYQQALGQGPEFLTYFQNEAQLDKSGLPSDRFFAERPEGSVSTLKIQRTQQEDSAVYLCASSSRTSSDEQFFGPGTRLTVL.

The rearrangement joins TRBV11-3 to TRBJ2-3, with unresolved D. Trimming stripped 0 bases from V and 6 bases from J, with 7 bases between. The CDR3 has 13 amino acids. The V gene's germline CDR1 is SGHNT and CDR2 YENEEA. This CDR3 reads CASSLDHFDTQYF. Here the CDR3 DNA reads TGTGCCAGCAGCTTAGATCACTTCGATACGCAGTATTTT.

This chain connects TRBV25-1 to TRBJ1-4, with 8 bases lining up with TRBD1. The V segment lost 0 bases and the J segment 7 bases; nucleotides outside the gene matches: 4. The CDR3 sequence is 15 residues long. Germline values: CDR1 MGHDK, CDR2 SYGVNS. CDR3 DNA: TGTGCCAGCAGTGAATATTTAGGGACAGGTGAAAAACTGTTTTTT. Translating it yields CASSEYLGTGEKLFF.

This clone was recorded at least ten times. The chain uses TRBV7-2 and TRBJ1-1; TRBD1 matches at 9 bases. V was pared by 3 bases and J by 7 bases, with 6 bases of the junction left unmatched. CDR1 and CDR2 (germline): SGHTA, FQGNSA. This CDR3 region has 14 residues. As DNA, the CDR3 is TGTGCCAGCAGCTTTGACAGGGGGTTCAGTGAAGCTTTCTTT. It codes for CASSFDRGFSEAFF.

This clone was observed a handful of times. This chain joins TRBV19 and TRBJ1-2, with 9 positions matching TRBD1. This CDR3 is built from 16 residues. Germline V gives CDR1 LNHDA, CDR2 SQIVND (reference sequence). V shed 9 bases and J 2 bases; nucleotides not matched to a gene: 13. The DNA of the CDR3 is TGTGCCAGCCAAGGGCGGACAGGGGATCGGAACTATGGCTACACCTTC. The encoded protein is CASQGRTGDRNYGYTF. Full variable domain (rest looked up from reference TRBV19 and TRBJ1-2): DGGITQSPKYLFRKEGQNVTLSCEQNLNHDAMYWYRQDPGQGLRLIYYSQIVNDFQKGDIAEGYSVSREKKESFPLTVTSAQKNPTAFYLCASQGRTGDRNYGYTFGSGTRLTVV.

The chain employs TRBV19 and TRBJ1-5; no clear D. Germline CDR1 reads LNHDA; CDR2 reads SQIVND (reference sequence). This CDR3 is built from 16 residues. Trimming pared 5 bases from V and 0 bases from J, leaving 14 bases between. CDR3 sequence: CASSPRQIYSNQPQHF. The CDR3 DNA sequence: TGTGCCAGTAGTCCCCGACAAATTTATAGCAATCAGCCCCAGCATTTT. Combining the CDR3 with reference TRBV19 and TRBJ1-5 gives the whole variable domain DGGITQSPKYLFRKEGQNVTLSCEQNLNHDAMYWYRQDPGQGLRLIYYSQIVNDFQKGDIAEGYSVSREKKESFPLTVTSAQKNPTAFYLCASSPRQIYSNQPQHFGDGTRLSIL.

This clone was counted between two and nine times. The rearrangement uses TRBV5-6 and TRBJ1-1; D gene ambiguous. Germline V gene sequence: CDR1 SGHDT, CDR2 YYEEEE. V dropped 5 bases and J dropped 3 bases, with 11 bases sitting between them. The CDR3 has 13 amino acids. CDR3 coding DNA: TGTGCCAGCAGGGAAGCGGACTACACTGAAGCTTTCTTT. It encodes CASREADYTEAFF.

This clone was recorded a few times. V usage is TRBV4-1 and J usage is TRBJ1-1, with unresolved D. Germline CDR1 reads MGHRA; CDR2 reads YSYEKL. The V end was cut by 6 bases, the J end by 7 bases, with 12 bases between. This CDR3 is built from 12 residues. The CDR3 spells CASSLNEGEAFF. The CDR3 DNA sequence: TGCGCCAGCAGTCTTAACGAGGGTGAAGCTTTCTTT.

The chain is built from TRBV6-5 and TRBJ1-2, with a weak D call TRBD1 (5 bases). Trimming removed 0 bases from V and 8 bases from J, with 13 bases in between. The CDR3 loop spans 14 amino acids. The germline V gene has CDR1 MNHEY and CDR2 SVGAGI. The CDR3 loop reads CASSYSWRGDGYTF. DNA of the CDR3: TGTGCCAGCAGTTACTCGTGGAGGGGAGACGGCTACACCTTC.

The chain combines TRBV2 with TRBJ1-2, with a possible D match to TRBD1 (5 bases). Germline V gene lookup returns CDR1 SNHLY and CDR2 FYNNEI. V was pared by 6 bases and J by 2 bases, with 19 bases between. CDR3 length equals 16 residues. CDR3 residues: CASSLTDSRPNYGYTF. The CDR3 nucleotides read TGTGCCAGCAGCCTAACCGACAGCCGTCCCAACTATGGCTACACCTTC.

The chain employs TRBV11-3 and TRBJ2-7; 7 nucleotides line up with TRBD1. Germline V gives CDR1 SGHNT, CDR2 YENEEA. J gave up 1 base and V 0 bases, and 12 bases lay outside the gene matches. The CDR3 is 18 residues long. In DNA, the CDR3 is TGTGCCAGCAGCTTAGAACAAGGGGGCGGACAGCGGTCCTACGAGCAGTACTTC. It yields the protein CASSLEQGGGQRSYEQYF.

This chain joins TRBV7-2 and TRBJ2-7; tentative D call: TRBD1 (8 bases). V lost 3 bases and J 3 bases, leaving 12 bases between the germline ends. The CDR3 has 14 residues. Germline V CDR1 and CDR2: SGHTA, FQGNSA. The CDR3 DNA is TGTGCCAGCAGCTTCCACAGGGGGGGCTACGAGCAGTACTTC. This translates into CASSFHRGGYEQYF.

The rearrangement joins TRBV7-2 to TRBJ2-5, with D possibly being TRBD1 (5 bases). In germline, CDR1 is SGHTA, CDR2 FQGNSA. V dropped 1 base and J dropped 2 bases, with 8 bases sitting between them. CDR3 length equals 14 residues. The CDR3 nucleotides read TGTGCCAGCAGCTTAGGGGGCCATCAAGAGACCCAGTACTTC. It encodes CASSLGGHQETQYF.

The chain joins TRBV6-1 to TRBJ2-1; 9 nucleotides match TRBD2. Germline CDR1 MNHNS, CDR2 SASEGT. This CDR3 comprises 14 residues. The V and J ends lost 6 bases and 8 bases, in that order; junction bases with no gene match: 8. The CDR3 nucleotides are TGTGCCAGCAGGGCGGGGGGGTACGAACATGAGCAGTTCTTC. Its translation: CASRAGGYEHEQFF.

The chain has TRBV23-1 and TRBJ2-5; D may be TRBD2 (6 bases). Matching the DNA end better, TRBJ2-7 makes the J call doubtful. TRBV23-1 is assigned to the ORF class and has an uncertain function. This CDR3 contains 14 residues. The CDR3 DNA reads as TGCGCCAGCCTAATAGCGAGGGGAGGCTACGAGCAGTACTTC. Translating it yields CASLIARGGYEQYF.

This chain uses TRBV6-1 with TRBJ1-2; D remains ambiguous. Germline V gene lookup returns CDR1 MNHNS and CDR2 SASEGT. V dropped 1 base and J dropped 4 bases, with 7 bases sitting between them. The CDR3 is 13 amino acids. This chain's CDR3 is CASSEGRLYGYTF. Written as DNA, the CDR3 is TGTGCCAGCAGTGAAGGCAGACTCTATGGCTACACCTTC.

The chain recombines TRBV7-9 with TRBJ2-7; D ambiguous. In germline, CDR1 is SEHNR, CDR2 FQNEAQ (reference sequence). This CDR3 contains 12 residues. V was pared by 2 bases and J by 2 bases, with 4 bases between. The chain's CDR3 is CASSLRAYEQYF. The CDR3, as DNA: TGTGCCAGCAGCTTAAGAGCCTACGAGCAGTACTTC.

J is TRBJ1-2 and V is TRBV28; D remains unclear. In germline, CDR1 is MDHEN, CDR2 SYDVKM. V lost 6 bases to trimming and J lost 4 bases, with 12 bases between them. CDR3 length equals 13 residues. The CDR3 spells CASRPQAGYGYTF. The CDR3, as DNA: TGTGCCAGCAGGCCCCAAGCGGGCTATGGCTACACCTTC.

This chain connects TRBV6-5 to TRBJ1-2; D unclear. The CDR3 covers 13 residues. The ends were cut back, 0 bases at V and 8 bases at J, with 10 bases in the middle. From germline, CDR1 is MNHEY and CDR2 SVGAGI. Here the CDR3 DNA reads TGTGCCAGCAGTTACTCGTTTCAGCGCGGCTACACCTTC. It specifies CASSYSFQRGYTF.

The chain uses TRBV14 and TRBJ2-7; 7 bases match TRBD1. This CDR3 contains 14 residues. Germline assignment: CDR1 SGHDN and CDR2 FVKESK. Trimming took 4 bases from V and 1 from J; bases not matched to a gene: 4. The CDR3 nucleotides are TGTGCCAGCAGCCCCCGACAGGGATCCTACGAGCAGTACTTC. It codes for CASSPRQGSYEQYF.

The chain employs TRBV2 and TRBJ2-7, with 10 bases fitting TRBD2. Per the germline V gene, CDR1 is SNHLY and CDR2 is FYNNEI. The V segment lost 8 bases and the J segment 4 bases; nucleotides outside the gene matches: 8. The CDR3 runs 14 residues. This CDR3 is CASGTLAGDYEQYF. DNA of the CDR3: TGTGCCAGCGGAACCCTAGCGGGAGATTACGAGCAGTACTTC.

V gene TRBV15 combines with J gene TRBJ1-5; a possible D gene is TRBD1 (5 bases). The CDR3 contains 16 residues. Per germline, CDR1 LNHNV and CDR2 YYDKDF (reference sequence). Trimming shortened V by 8 bases and J by 4 bases, and 21 bases separated the two germline ends. CDR3 DNA sequence: TGTGCCACCGGGACTAGCGCGGGACGCCTAAATCAGCCCCAGCATTTT. Translating it yields CATGTSAGRLNQPQHF.